This TCR beta chain was sequenced for a study of blood T cell repertoires in COVID-19. Study in general: The United States, Italy and Spain were the sources of the acute and convalescent COVID-19 samples.

Original processing notes: Scientists estimated how many nucleated cells there were by amplifying reference gene primers. Method: immunoSEQ multiplex PCR; TCRdb's copy keeps in-frame clones and lacks some. Clone size and V and J calls were adopted from that table, with D and trimming inferred from the DNA. Here the sample spans about 130,000 clones, about 89% being singletons. This clone was observed a single time. The CDR3 totals 15 residues. J was trimmed by 0 bases and V by 6 bases; bases with no gene match: 2. Looked up from germline, CDR1 is MNHEY and CDR2 is SVGAGI. The source of this sequence is a woman aged 60-75 years with acute or convalescent COVID-19. The sequencing input was peripheral blood. The V call is TRBV6-5, the J call TRBJ2-3; 11 nucleotides line up with TRBD2. CDR3 sequence: CASRIAGGSTDTQYF. The CDR3 bases are TGTGCCAGCAGGATAGCGGGAGGGAGCACAGATACGCAGTATTTT.